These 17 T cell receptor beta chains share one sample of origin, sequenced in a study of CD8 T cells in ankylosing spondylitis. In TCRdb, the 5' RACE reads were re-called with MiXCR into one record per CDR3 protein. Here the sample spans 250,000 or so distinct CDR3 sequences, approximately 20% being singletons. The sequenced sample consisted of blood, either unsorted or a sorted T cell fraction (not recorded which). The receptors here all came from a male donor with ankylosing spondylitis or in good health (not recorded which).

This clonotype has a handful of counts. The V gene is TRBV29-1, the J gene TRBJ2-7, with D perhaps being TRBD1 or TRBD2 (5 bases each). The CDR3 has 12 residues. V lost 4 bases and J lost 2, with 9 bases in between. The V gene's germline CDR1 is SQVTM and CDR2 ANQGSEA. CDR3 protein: CSVGGDPYEQYF. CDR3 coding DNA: TGCAGCGTTGGAGGGGATCCCTACGAGCAGTACTTC.

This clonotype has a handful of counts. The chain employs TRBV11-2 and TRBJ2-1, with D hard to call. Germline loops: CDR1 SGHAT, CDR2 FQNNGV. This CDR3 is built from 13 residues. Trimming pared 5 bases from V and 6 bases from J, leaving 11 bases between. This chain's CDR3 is CASSVKLGNEQFF. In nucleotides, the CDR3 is TGTGCCAGCAGCGTCAAACTCGGCAATGAGCAGTTCTTC.

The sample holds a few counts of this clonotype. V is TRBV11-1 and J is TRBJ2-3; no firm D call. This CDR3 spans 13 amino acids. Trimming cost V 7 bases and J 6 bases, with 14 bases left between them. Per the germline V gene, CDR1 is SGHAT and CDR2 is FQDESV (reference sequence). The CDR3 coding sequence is TGTGCCAGCACTACTACTTGGTGGGATACGCAGTATTTT. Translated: CASTTTWWDTQYF.

CDR3 sequence reads: CASSQIAAQSSYNEQFF. The DNA of the CDR3 is TGTGCCAGCAGCCAAATCGCGGCGCAAAGCTCCTACAATGAGCAGTTCTTC. The chain joins TRBV14 to TRBJ2-1, with D uncertain. From germline, CDR1 is SGHDN and CDR2 FVKESK. CDR3 length: 17 residues. Trimming stripped 2 bases from V and 0 bases from J, with 14 bases between.

The CDR3 DNA follows: TGTGCCAGCAGTTCCCCCCGTAATAGCGGGACGGCATGGGATATGCTCTACAATGAGCAGTTCTTC. This gives the protein CASSSPRNSGTAWDMLYNEQFF. V gene TRBV27 combines with J gene TRBJ2-1; TRBD2 aligns across 8 bases. CDR1 MNHEY and CDR2 SMNVEV come from the germline V gene (reference sequence). The CDR3 is 22 amino acids. Trimming removed 4 bases from V and 3 bases from J; junction bases left unmatched: 26.

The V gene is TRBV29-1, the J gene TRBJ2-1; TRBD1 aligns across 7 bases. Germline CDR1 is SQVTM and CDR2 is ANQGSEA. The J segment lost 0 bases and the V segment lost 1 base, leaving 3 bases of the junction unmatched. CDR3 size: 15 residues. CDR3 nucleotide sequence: TGCAGCGTTGAAGGGGACAGCAGCTCCTACAATGAGCAGTTCTTC. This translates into CSVEGDSSSYNEQFF.

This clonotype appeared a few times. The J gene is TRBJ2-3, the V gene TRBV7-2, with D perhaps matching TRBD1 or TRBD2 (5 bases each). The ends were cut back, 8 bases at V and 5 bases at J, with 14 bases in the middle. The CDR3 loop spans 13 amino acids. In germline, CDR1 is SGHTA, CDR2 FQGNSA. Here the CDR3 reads CASSGFAGDTQYF. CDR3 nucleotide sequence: TGTGCCAGCTCAGGGTTTGCGGGAGATACGCAGTATTTT. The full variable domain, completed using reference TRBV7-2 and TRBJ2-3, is GAGVSQSPSNKVTEKGKDVELRCDPISGHTALYWYRQSLGQGLEFLIYFQGNSAPDKSGLPSDRFSAERTGGSVSTLTIQRTQQEDSAVYLCASSGFAGDTQYFGPGTRLTVL.

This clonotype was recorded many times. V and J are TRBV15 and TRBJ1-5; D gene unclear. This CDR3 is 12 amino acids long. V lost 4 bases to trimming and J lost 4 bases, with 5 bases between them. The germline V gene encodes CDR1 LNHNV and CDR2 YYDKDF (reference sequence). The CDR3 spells CATSTYNQPQHF. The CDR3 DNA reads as TGTGCCACCAGCACATATAATCAGCCCCAGCATTTT.

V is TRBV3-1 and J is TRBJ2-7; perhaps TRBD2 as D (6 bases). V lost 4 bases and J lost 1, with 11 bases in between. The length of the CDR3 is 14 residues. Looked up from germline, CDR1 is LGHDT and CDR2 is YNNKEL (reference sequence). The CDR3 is CASSPDYLSYEQYF. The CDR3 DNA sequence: TGTGCCAGCAGCCCGGACTACCTATCCTACGAGCAGTACTTC.

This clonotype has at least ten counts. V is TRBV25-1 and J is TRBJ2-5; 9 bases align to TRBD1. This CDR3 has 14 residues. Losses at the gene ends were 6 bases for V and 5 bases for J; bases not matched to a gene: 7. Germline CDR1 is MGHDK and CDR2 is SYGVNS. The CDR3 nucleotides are TGTGCCAGCAGGGGGGACAGGGATTGGGAGACCCAGTACTTC. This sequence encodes CASRGDRDWETQYF.

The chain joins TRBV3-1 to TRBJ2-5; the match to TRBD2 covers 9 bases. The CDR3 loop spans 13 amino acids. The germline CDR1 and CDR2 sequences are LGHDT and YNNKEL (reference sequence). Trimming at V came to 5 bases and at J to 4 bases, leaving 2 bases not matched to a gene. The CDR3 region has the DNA TGTGCCAGCAGCGGGACTAGCTCAGAGACCCAGTACTTC. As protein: CASSGTSSETQYF.

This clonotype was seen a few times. The CDR3 loop reads CASSQEALGYYEQYF. Here the CDR3 DNA reads TGTGCCAGCAGCCAAGAGGCACTGGGGTACTACGAGCAGTACTTC. V and J are TRBV4-2 and TRBJ2-7, with D unclear. The CDR3 has 15 amino acids. The ends were cut back, 0 bases at V and 3 bases at J, with 12 bases in the middle. Germline-derived CDR1 and CDR2 are LGHNA and YNFKEQ.

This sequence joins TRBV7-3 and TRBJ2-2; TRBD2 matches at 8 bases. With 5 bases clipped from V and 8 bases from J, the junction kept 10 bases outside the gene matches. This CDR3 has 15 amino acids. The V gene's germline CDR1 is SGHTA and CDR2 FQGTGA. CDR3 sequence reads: CASSPVTGGRGELFF. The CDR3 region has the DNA TGTGCCAGCAGCCCCGTAACGGGAGGGAGAGGGGAGCTGTTTTTT.

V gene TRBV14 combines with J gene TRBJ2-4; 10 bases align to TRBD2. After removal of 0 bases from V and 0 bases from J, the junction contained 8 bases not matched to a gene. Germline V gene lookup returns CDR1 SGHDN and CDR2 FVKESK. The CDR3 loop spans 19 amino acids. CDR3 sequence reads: CASSQDPLAGGLAKNIQYF. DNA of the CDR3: TGTGCCAGCAGCCAAGATCCCTTAGCGGGGGGTTTAGCCAAAAACATTCAGTACTTC.

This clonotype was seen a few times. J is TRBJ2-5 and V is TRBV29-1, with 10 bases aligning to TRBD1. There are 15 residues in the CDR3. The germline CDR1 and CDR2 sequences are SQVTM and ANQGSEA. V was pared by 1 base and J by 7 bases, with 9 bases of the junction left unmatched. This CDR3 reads CSVEGGQGTRGTQYF. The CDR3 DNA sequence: TGCAGCGTTGAAGGGGGACAGGGGACTAGGGGGACCCAGTACTTC.

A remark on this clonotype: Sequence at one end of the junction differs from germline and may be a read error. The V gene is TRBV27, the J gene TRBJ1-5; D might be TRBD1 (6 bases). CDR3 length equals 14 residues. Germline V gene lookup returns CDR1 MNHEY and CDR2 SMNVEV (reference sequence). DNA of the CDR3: TGTGCCAGCGGGGAGCAGGGGAACAGTCAGCCCAAGCATTTT. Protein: CASGEQGNSQPKHF.

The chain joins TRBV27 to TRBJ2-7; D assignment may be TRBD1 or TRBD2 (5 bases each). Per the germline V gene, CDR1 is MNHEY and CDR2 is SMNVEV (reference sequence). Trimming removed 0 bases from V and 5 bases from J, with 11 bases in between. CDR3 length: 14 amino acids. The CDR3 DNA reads TGTGCCAGCAGTTTATCTGGGGGTTTCCACGAGCAGTACTTC. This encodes CASSLSGGFHEQYF.